The rows below give T cell receptor beta chains drawn from one sample of a study of blood T cell repertoires in COVID-19. Generated by immunoSEQ multiplex PCR, the TCRdb table keeps only in-frame clones and is missing some. The repertoire holds roughly 30,000 clones, with 87% as singletons. The source material was peripheral blood. These receptors were taken from a human donor in a cohort sampled during active COVID-19. The donor label of this sample is uncertain. Each CDR3 is given with its conserved first and last residue. The D gene is left open where the match is weak. Clone size is shown for a subset of rows, as once, few, many or a class of expanded clone.

>15|TRBV5-6|NA|TRBJ2-5|NA
TGTGCCAGCAGCTTGTTCCCAGGTGGGGGGGAGACCCAGTACTTC
CASSLFPGGGETQYF
>17|TRBV4-2|NA|TRBJ2-1|TRBD1
TGTGCCAGCAGCCAAGTCGGGCAGGGGGCGCTTTACAATGAGCAGTTCTTC
CASSQVGQGALYNEQFF
>18|TRBV11-3|NA|TRBJ1-5|TRBD1
TGTGCCAGCAGCTCCTTGACAGGGAAGGGTGAAAGCAATCAGCCCCAGCATTTT
CASSSLTGKGESNQPQHF
>18|TRBV25-1|once|TRBJ2-1|NA
TGTGCCAGCAGTGAAGTGTGGACTACCGCCATCTCTTACAATGAGCAGTTCTTC
CASSEVWTTAISYNEQFF
>15|TRBV6-5|few|TRBJ1-5|TRBD1
TGTGCCAGCAGACCAGGACAGGGTGGAAGGCAGCCCCAGCATTTT
CASRPGQGGRQPQHF
>17|TRBV24-1|NA|TRBJ2-2|NA
TGTGCCACCAGTGATCTGAGGACAGCAACGAACACCGGGGAGCTGTTTTTT
CATSDLRTATNTGELFF
>16|TRBV3-1/TRBV3-2|NA|TRBJ2-5|NA
TGTGCCAGCAGCCAAGGACAGGTGAAGTACCAAGAGACCCAGTACTTC
CASSQGQVKYQETQYF
>13|TRBV30|NA|TRBJ1-2|TRBD1
TGTGCCTGGAGTTTTTCAGGGGGTTATGGCTACACCTTC
CAWSFSGGYGYTF
>15|TRBV4-2|NA|TRBJ1-5|NA
TGTGCCAGCAGCCAGTTACAGGGAGACAATCAGCCCCAGCATTTT
CASSQLQGDNQPQHF
>14|TRBV6-6|NA|TRBJ1-2|TRBD1
TGTGCCAGCAGCTGGGGACAGGCGAACTATGGCTACACCTTC
CASSWGQANYGYTF
>12|TRBV19|NA|TRBJ2-3|NA
TGTGCCAGTCCTTTCCGGGATCTCAGCGAGTATTTT
CASPFRDLSEYF